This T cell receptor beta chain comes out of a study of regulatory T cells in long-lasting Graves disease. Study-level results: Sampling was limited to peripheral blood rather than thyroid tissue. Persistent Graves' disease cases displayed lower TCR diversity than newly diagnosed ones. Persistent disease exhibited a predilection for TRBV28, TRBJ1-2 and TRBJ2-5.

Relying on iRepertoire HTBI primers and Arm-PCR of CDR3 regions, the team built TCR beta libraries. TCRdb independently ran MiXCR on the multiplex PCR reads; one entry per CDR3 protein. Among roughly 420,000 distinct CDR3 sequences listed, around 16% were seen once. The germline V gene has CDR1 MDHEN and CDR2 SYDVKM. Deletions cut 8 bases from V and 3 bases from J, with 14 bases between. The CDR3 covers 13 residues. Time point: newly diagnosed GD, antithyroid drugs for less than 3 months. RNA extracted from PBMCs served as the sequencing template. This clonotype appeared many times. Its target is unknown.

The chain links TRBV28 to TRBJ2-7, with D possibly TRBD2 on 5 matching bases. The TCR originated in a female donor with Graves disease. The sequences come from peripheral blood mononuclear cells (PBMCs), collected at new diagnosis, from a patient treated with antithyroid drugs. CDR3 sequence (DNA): TGTGCCAGCTCCCCCGGACGGGACTACGAGCAGTACTTC. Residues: CASSPGRDYEQYF.